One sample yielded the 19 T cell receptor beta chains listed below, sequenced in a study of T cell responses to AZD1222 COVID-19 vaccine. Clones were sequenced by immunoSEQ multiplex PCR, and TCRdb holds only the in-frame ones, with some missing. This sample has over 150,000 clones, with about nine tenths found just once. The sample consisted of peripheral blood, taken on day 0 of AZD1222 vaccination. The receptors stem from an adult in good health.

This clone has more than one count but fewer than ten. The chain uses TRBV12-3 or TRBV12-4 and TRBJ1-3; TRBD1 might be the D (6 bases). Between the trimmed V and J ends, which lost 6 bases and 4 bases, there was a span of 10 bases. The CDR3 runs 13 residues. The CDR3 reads CASSLQGGNTIYF. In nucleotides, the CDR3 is TGTGCCAGCAGCCTCCAGGGGGGAAACACCATATATTTT.

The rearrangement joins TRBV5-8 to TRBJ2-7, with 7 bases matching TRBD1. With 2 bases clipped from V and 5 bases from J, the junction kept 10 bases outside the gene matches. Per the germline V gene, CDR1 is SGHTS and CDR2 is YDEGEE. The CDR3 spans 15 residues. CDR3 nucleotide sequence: TGTGCCAGCAGCTTTAGTCCGGGACAGCCGGACGAGCAGTACTTC. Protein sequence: CASSFSPGQPDEQYF.

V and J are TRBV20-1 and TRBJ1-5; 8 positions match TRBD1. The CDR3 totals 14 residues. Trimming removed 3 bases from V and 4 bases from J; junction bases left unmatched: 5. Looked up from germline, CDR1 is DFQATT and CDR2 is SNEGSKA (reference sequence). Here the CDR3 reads CSASGRGRNQPQHF. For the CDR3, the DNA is TGCAGTGCTAGTGGCAGGGGGCGAAATCAGCCCCAGCATTTT.

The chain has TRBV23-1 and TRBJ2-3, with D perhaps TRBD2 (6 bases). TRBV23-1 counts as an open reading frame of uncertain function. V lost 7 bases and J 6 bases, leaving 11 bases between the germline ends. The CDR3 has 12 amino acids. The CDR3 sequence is CASTWAGDTQYF. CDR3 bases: TGCGCCAGCACCTGGGCGGGGGATACGCAGTATTTT.

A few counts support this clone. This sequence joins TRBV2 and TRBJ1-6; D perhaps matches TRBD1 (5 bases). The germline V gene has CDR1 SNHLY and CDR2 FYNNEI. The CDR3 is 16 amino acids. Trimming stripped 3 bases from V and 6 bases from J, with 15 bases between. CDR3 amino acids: CASSEKWGFGNSPLHF. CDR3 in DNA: TGTGCCAGCAGTGAGAAGTGGGGGTTTGGTAATTCACCCCTCCACTTT.

CDR3 sequence: CASSLAALMNTEAFF. As DNA, the CDR3 is TGTGCCAGCAGCTTAGCCGCCCTTATGAACACTGAAGCTTTCTTT. The rearrangement joins TRBV7-6 to TRBJ1-1; D not certain. Trimming took off 0 bases at V and 0 bases at J, with 8 bases between the two ends. The CDR3 consists of 15 residues. Germline lookup yields CDR1 SGHVS and CDR2 FNYEAQ.

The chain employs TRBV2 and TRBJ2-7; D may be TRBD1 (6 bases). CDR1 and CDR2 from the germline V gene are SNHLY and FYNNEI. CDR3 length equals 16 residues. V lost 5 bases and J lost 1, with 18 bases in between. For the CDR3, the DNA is TGTGCCAGCAGTCGTTCAGTGGACAGCCTTTCCTACGAGCAGTACTTC. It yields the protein CASSRSVDSLSYEQYF.

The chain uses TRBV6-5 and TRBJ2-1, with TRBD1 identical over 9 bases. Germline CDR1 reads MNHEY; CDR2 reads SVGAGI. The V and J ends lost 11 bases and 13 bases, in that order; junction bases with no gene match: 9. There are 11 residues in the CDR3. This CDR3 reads CAGSRDRVQFF. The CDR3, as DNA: TGTGCCGGCTCTAGGGACAGGGTTCAGTTCTTC.

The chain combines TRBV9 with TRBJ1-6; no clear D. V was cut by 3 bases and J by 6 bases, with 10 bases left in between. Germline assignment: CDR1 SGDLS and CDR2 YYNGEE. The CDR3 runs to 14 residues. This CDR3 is CASSAGSFNSPLHF. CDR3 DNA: TGTGCCAGCAGCGCTGGGAGTTTTAATTCACCCCTCCACTTT.

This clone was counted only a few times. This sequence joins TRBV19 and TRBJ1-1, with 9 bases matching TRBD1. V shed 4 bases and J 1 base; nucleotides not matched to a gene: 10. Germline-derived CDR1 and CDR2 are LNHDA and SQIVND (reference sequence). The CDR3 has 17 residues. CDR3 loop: CASSTRGRTGENTEAFF. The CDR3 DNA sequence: TGTGCCAGTAGTACCAGGGGGAGGACAGGGGAGAACACTGAAGCTTTCTTT.

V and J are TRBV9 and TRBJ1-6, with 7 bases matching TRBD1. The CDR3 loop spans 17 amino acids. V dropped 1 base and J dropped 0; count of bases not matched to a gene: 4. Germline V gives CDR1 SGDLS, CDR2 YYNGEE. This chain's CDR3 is CASSVRDSLSYNSPLHF. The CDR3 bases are TGTGCCAGCAGCGTAAGGGACAGCCTCTCCTATAATTCACCCCTCCACTTT. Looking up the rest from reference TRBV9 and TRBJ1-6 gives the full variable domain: DSGVTQTPKHLITATGQRVTLRCSPRSGDLSVYWYQQSLDQGLQFLIQYYNGEERAKGNILERFSAQQFPDLHSELNLSSLELGDSALYFCASSVRDSLSYNSPLHFGNGTRLTVT.

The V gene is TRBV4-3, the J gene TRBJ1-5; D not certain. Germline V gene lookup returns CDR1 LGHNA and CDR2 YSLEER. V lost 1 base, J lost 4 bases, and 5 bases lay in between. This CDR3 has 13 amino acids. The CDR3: CASSQGENQPQHF. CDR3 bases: TGCGCCAGCAGCCAAGGGGAAAATCAGCCCCAGCATTTT.

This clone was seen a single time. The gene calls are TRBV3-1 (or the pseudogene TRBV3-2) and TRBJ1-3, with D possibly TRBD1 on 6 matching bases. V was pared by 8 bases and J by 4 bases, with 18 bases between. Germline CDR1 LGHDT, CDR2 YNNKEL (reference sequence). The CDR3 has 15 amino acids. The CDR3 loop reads CASGGQQGWGNTIYF. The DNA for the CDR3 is TGTGCCAGCGGGGGACAACAGGGTTGGGGAAACACCATATATTTT.

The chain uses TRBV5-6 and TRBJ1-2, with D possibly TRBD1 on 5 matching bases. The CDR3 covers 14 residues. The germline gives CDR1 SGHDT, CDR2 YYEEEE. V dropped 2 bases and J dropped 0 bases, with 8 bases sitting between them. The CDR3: CASSLSRANYGYTF. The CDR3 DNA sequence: TGTGCCAGCAGCTTATCCAGGGCTAACTATGGCTACACCTTC.

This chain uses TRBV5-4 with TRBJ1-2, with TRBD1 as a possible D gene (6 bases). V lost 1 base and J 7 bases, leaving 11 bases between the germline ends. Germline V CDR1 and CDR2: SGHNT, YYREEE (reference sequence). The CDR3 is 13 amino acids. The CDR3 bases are TGTGCCAGCAGCTTGACAGGGAAGAGTGGCTACACCTTC. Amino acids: CASSLTGKSGYTF.

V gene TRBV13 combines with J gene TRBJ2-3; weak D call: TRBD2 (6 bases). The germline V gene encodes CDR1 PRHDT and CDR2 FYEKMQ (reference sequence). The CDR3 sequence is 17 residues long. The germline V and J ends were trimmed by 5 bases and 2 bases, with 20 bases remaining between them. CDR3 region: CASSPTRGGTFTDTQYF. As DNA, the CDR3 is TGTGCCAGCAGCCCTACCCGGGGAGGTACTTTCACAGATACGCAGTATTTT.

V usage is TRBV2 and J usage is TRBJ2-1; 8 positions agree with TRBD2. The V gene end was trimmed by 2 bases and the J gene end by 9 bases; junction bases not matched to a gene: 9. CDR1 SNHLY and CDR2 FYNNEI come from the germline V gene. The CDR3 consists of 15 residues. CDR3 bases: TGTGCCAGCAGTGAACGGTCCGGGGGGGAAGGTGAGCAGTTCTTC. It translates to CASSERSGGEGEQFF.

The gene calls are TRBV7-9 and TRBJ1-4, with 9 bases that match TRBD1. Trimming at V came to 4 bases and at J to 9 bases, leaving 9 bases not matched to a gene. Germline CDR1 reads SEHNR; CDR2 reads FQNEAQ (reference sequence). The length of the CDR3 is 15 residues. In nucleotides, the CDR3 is TGTGCCAGCAGCTCGGGACAGGGATTAATGAAAAAACTGTTTTTT. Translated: CASSSGQGLMKKLFF.

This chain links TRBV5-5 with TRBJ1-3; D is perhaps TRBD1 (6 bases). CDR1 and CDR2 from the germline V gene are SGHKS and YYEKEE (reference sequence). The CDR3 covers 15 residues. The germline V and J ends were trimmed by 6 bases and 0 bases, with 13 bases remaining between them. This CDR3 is CASTTGAISGNTIYF. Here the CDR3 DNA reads TGTGCCAGCACCACGGGGGCGATCTCTGGAAACACCATATATTTT. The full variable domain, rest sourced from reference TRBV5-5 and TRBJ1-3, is DAGVTQSPTHLIKTRGQQVTLRCSPISGHKSVSWYQQVLGQGPQFIFQYYEKEERGRGNFPDRFSARQFPNYSSELNVNALLLGDSALYLCASTTGAISGNTIYFGEGSWLTVV.